This TCR beta chain emerged from a study of cytomegalovirus exposure and HLA in healthy donors. Study context: Sequencing of about 179 million T cells in an earlier analysis found 100 million to 140 million unique TCR beta sequences. Of approximately 400 genotyped donors, roughly 80% clustered with self-reported Caucasian donors.

Donors showed nominal health when sampled, although they likely had unrecorded immune exposures. To note about this clone: The antigen is unknown.

Regarding the study as a whole: Later analysis showed TCR association rates varying by HLA locus, highest for DRB1 and lowest for HLA-C.

Trimming removed 2 bases from V and 2 bases from J, with 10 bases in between. This CDR3 has 14 residues. From germline, CDR1 is SNHLY and CDR2 FYNNEI. Use of 60 Vbeta and 13 Jbeta primers characterized the PCR. Sequenced by immunoSEQ multiplex PCR; TCRdb stores in-frame clones only, minus some. The sample consists of under 200,000 clones, approximately 86% of them appearing once. The V gene is TRBV2, the J gene TRBJ2-7, with a possible D match to TRBD2 (6 bases). The source is a woman between 25 and 40 years old in good health and CMV-seronegative. Sequencing input: PBMCs. In DNA form, the CDR3 reads TGTGCCAGCAGTGAACCGAGCGGGCCCTACGAGCAGTACTTC. It codes for CASSEPSGPYEQYF.